This section outlines one TCR beta chain sequence together with its context. What it binds is not known. The data were obtained in a study of T cells in Graves' hyperthyroidism and ophthalmopathy. Study-wide results and limits: Blood also contained most expanded thyroid clonotypes above 0.001. The model forecast ophthalmopathy, anticipating it by a median approximately 6 months before onset.

Germline lookup yields CDR1 MNHEY and CDR2 SMNVEV (reference sequence). This CDR3 is 15 amino acids long. J was trimmed by 3 bases and V by 6 bases; bases with no gene match: 10. Exclusions: uncontrolled infection, other autoimmune disease, pregnancy, lactation. Diagnoses used clinical symptoms, serum thyroxine and TRAb, thyroid ultrasound and orbital computed tomography. The TCR beta CDR3 regions underwent amplification using RNA transcripts as the source. First-round RT-PCR of the TCR CDR3 relied on the HTBI primer set. TCRdb reprocessed the multiplex PCR reads with MiXCR, giving one entry per CDR3 protein. The top ten clones hold 31% of a sample with about 680,000 distinct CDR3 sequences, roughly a third of them seen once.

The J gene is TRBJ2-5, the V gene TRBV27, with 7 positions matching TRBD2. This receptor was taken from a woman aged 40 to 50 with Graves' hyperthyroidism. Sequenced: blood. CDR3 coding DNA: TGTGCCAGCAGGGGGGACTGGCGGGGGAAAGAGACCCAGTACTTC. Its translation is CASRGDWRGKETQYF.